These 9 T cell receptor beta chains were sequenced from one sample in a study of OX40 agonist ivuxolimab in advanced cancers. Only in-frame clones appear in the TCRdb table, and some are missing; sequencing was by immunoSEQ multiplex PCR. Counted here are around 150,000 clones, 90% occurring once; the ten biggest clones make up less than 1.1%. This specimen was CD4+ or CD8+ T cells sorted from blood, taken in a trial of the OX40 agonist ivuxolimab. These receptors originate from an adult with an advanced solid tumor such as melanoma, head and neck, liver or kidney cancer.

The V gene is TRBV6-6, the J gene TRBJ1-3, with TRBD1 matching 7 bases. Trimming cost V 2 bases and J 8 bases; bases outside gene matches: 6. The CDR3 covers 14 residues. Looked up from germline, CDR1 is MNHNY and CDR2 is SVGAGI (reference sequence). CDR3 loop: CASSYAGQSDTIYF. The CDR3 coding sequence is TGTGCCAGCAGTTACGCGGGACAGTCAGACACCATATATTTT.

This chain links TRBV5-1 with TRBJ1-5; TRBD1 matches at 8 bases. The CDR3 sequence is 15 residues long. V shed 8 bases and J 1 base; nucleotides not matched to a gene: 8. Germline lookup yields CDR1 SGHRS and CDR2 YFSETQ. In nucleotides, the CDR3 is TGCGCCAGTCGGACAGGGTGGGGAAGCAATCAGCCCCAGCATTTT. Protein sequence: CASRTGWGSNQPQHF.

The gene calls are TRBV20-1 and TRBJ2-7; D remains unclear. Germline CDR1 DFQATT, CDR2 SNEGSKA (reference sequence). With 6 bases removed from V and 3 bases from J, the gap between germline ends came to 6 bases. The CDR3 is 10 amino acids. As DNA, the CDR3 is TGCAGTGCCCTCAACTACGAGCAGTACTTC. It encodes CSALNYEQYF.

The chain carries TRBV25-1 and TRBJ2-1; 8 bases line up with TRBD1. Germline trimming cut 5 bases from V and 5 bases from J; bases unmatched to any gene: 8. The CDR3 covers 15 residues. Looked up from germline, CDR1 is MGHDK and CDR2 is SYGVNS. The CDR3 DNA follows: TGTGCCAGCAGTCGTCCAGGGGGCATGAACAATGAGCAGTTCTTC. This encodes CASSRPGGMNNEQFF. Filled out from reference TRBV25-1 and TRBJ2-1, the complete variable domain reads EADIYQTPRYLVIGTGKKITLECSQTMGHDKMYWYQQDPGMELHLIHYSYGVNSTEKGDLSSESTVSRIRTEHFPLTLESARPSHTSQYLCASSRPGGMNNEQFFGPGTRLTVL.

The J gene is TRBJ2-1, the V gene TRBV19; 10 nucleotides align to TRBD2. J was trimmed by 4 bases and V by 3 bases; bases with no gene match: 9. Germline V CDR1 and CDR2: LNHDA, SQIVND (reference sequence). The CDR3 consists of 17 residues. The DNA of the CDR3 is TGTGCCAGTAGTATCCCCCTCCTAGCGGGAGTGTACAATGAGCAGTTCTTC. It translates to CASSIPLLAGVYNEQFF.

V is TRBV28 and J is TRBJ2-5, with a possible D match to TRBD2 (5 bases). Deletions cut 1 base from V and 2 bases from J, with 8 bases between. Per the germline V gene, CDR1 is MDHEN and CDR2 is SYDVKM. The CDR3 sequence is 14 residues long. CDR3 loop: CASSLSGVQETQYF. The CDR3 bases are TGTGCCAGCAGTTTATCCGGGGTACAAGAGACCCAGTACTTC.

This clone was counted a single time. The J gene is TRBJ2-5, the V gene TRBV5-1; tentative D call: TRBD2 (6 bases). V was trimmed by 7 bases and J by 3 bases, leaving 13 bases between them. Looked up from germline, CDR1 is SGHRS and CDR2 is YFSETQ. CDR3 length: 13 residues. The CDR3 sequence: CASQSGWEETQYF. The CDR3 DNA is TGCGCCAGCCAAAGCGGGTGGGAAGAGACCCAGTACTTC.

The chain recombines TRBV11-1 with TRBJ2-2; D gene ambiguous. Trimming took off 1 base at V and 6 bases at J, with 3 bases between the two ends. CDR1 is SGHAT and CDR2 is FQDESV in the germline V gene (reference sequence). There are 12 residues in the CDR3. CDR3 DNA sequence: TGTGCCAGCAGCTTAGGGGCCGGGGAGCTGTTTTTT. Its translation: CASSLGAGELFF.

The chain uses TRBV7-2 and TRBJ1-5, with TRBD1 matching over 7 bases. Germline CDR1 SGHTA, CDR2 FQGNSA. J lost 0 bases, V lost 2 bases, and 4 bases had no gene match. The length of the CDR3 is 16 residues. This CDR3 reads CASSLRGQSSNQPQHF. The CDR3 DNA follows: TGTGCCAGCAGCTTAAGGGGACAGAGTAGCAATCAGCCCCAGCATTTT.